Listed here are 30 T cell receptor beta chains from one sample, sequenced in a study of cytomegalovirus exposure and HLA in healthy donors. Primers for the PCR totalled 60 Vbeta and 13 Jbeta. The protocol was immunoSEQ multiplex PCR, while the TCRdb copy is restricted to in-frame clones and leaves out a portion. The table lists 100,000 to 150,000 clones. The material sequenced was PBMCs. The receptors shown here come from a man younger than 30 in good health and CMV-seronegative.

V gene TRBV4-1 combines with J gene TRBJ1-5; D gene unclear. This CDR3 comprises 17 residues. V was cut by 0 bases and J by 0 bases, with 12 bases left in between. CDR1 and CDR2 from the germline V gene are MGHRA and YSYEKL. CDR3 residues: CASSQDRPTNSNQPQHF. The CDR3 bases are TGCGCCAGCAGCCAAGATCGTCCCACAAATAGCAATCAGCCCCAGCATTTT.

This chain links TRBV13 with TRBJ2-3, with 12 bases matching TRBD2. The CDR3 is 16 residues long. The V gene's germline CDR1 is PRHDT and CDR2 FYEKMQ (reference sequence). Germline trimming cut 5 bases from V and 3 bases from J; bases unmatched to any gene: 6. Here the CDR3 DNA reads TGTGCCAGCAGCGCTTCTGGACTAGCGGGGACAGATACGCAGTATTTT. Amino acids: CASSASGLAGTDTQYF.

V is TRBV5-5 and J is TRBJ2-1; D perhaps matches TRBD1 (6 bases). This CDR3 contains 15 residues. Looked up from germline, CDR1 is SGHKS and CDR2 is YYEKEE (reference sequence). V dropped 4 bases and J dropped 1 base, with 12 bases sitting between them. This CDR3 reads CASSPETGSYNEQFF. Here the CDR3 DNA reads TGTGCCAGCAGCCCGGAGACAGGTTCCTACAATGAGCAGTTCTTC.

This chain joins TRBV28 and TRBJ1-2, with D perhaps TRBD1 (5 bases). The CDR3 is 13 amino acids. V was cut by 6 bases and J by 4 bases, with 12 bases left in between. CDR1 and CDR2 from the germline V gene are MDHEN and SYDVKM. The CDR3 DNA sequence: TGTGCCAGCAGGGAGACAGTTGTCTATGGCTACACCTTC. This gives the protein CASRETVVYGYTF.

CDR3 amino acids: CASTTIGTPGEQYF. The CDR3 DNA follows: TGTGCCAGCACCACAATAGGGACTCCGGGGGAGCAGTACTTC. The chain uses TRBV28 and TRBJ2-7, with a tentative D call TRBD2 (6 bases). Looked up from germline, CDR1 is MDHEN and CDR2 is SYDVKM. The V and J ends lost 7 bases and 7 bases respectively, with 20 bases between them. There are 14 residues in the CDR3. Combining the CDR3 with reference TRBV28 and TRBJ2-7 gives the whole variable domain DVKVTQSSRYLVKRTGEKVFLECVQDMDHENMFWYRQDPGLGLRLIYFSYDVKMKEKGDIPEGYSVSREKKERFSLILESASTNQTSMYLCASTTIGTPGEQYFGPGTRLTVT.

This chain joins TRBV18 and TRBJ2-2; 13 bases map to TRBD2. V was pared by 5 bases and J by 4 bases, with 4 bases of the junction left unmatched. The CDR3 sequence is 16 residues long. Germline V gene data show CDR1 as KGHSH and CDR2 as LQKENI. This CDR3 reads CASSFGLAGATGELFF. CDR3 DNA: TGTGCCAGCTCATTCGGACTAGCGGGAGCCACCGGGGAGCTGTTTTTT.

DNA of the CDR3: TGCGCCAGCAGCCACGCAGGATACCAAGAGACCCAGTACTTC. This sequence encodes CASSHAGYQETQYF. This chain joins TRBV4-1 and TRBJ2-5; D ambiguous. Germline loops: CDR1 MGHRA, CDR2 YSYEKL. Trimming stripped 3 bases from V and 0 bases from J, with 8 bases between. The CDR3 length is 14 residues.

This sequence joins TRBV5-4 and TRBJ2-2, with 16 nucleotides matching TRBD2. Germline CDR1 and CDR2: SGHNT and YYREEE (reference sequence). V gave up 5 bases and J gave up 7 bases; unmatched junction bases: 8. This CDR3 region has 17 residues. In nucleotides, the CDR3 is TGTGCCAGCAGGCCGGGACTAGCGGGAGGGCCGGGCGGGGAGCTGTTTTTT. It translates to CASRPGLAGGPGGELFF.

In the case of this clone: Other DNA variants within this sample encode the same CDR3. The V call is TRBV29-1, the J call TRBJ2-1; 8 bases fit TRBD1. The CDR3 is 15 amino acids. The V gene end was trimmed by 5 bases and the J gene end by 7 bases; junction bases not matched to a gene: 13. Per germline, CDR1 SQVTM and CDR2 ANQGSEA. This CDR3 reads CSVYSPRQGLNEQFF. In nucleotides, the CDR3 is TGCAGCGTTTATTCTCCGAGACAGGGGTTGAATGAGCAGTTCTTC.

V and J are TRBV6-5 and TRBJ2-1; D is uncertain. This CDR3 spans 15 amino acids. Germline CDR1 and CDR2: MNHEY and SVGAGI. Between the trimmed V and J ends, which lost 4 bases and 4 bases, there was a span of 14 bases. The CDR3 spells CASSSGTPIYNEQFF. The CDR3 coding sequence is TGTGCCAGCAGTTCTGGCACACCGATATACAATGAGCAGTTCTTC.

The chain combines TRBV29-1 with TRBJ2-1; possibly TRBD2 for D (7 bases). Germline assignment: CDR1 SQVTM and CDR2 ANQGSEA. This CDR3 region has 14 residues. V gave up 5 bases and J gave up 4 bases, with 15 bases separating them. The CDR3 DNA is TGCAGCGTTAGGGGCGGGGGCTCGTACAATGAGCAGTTCTTC. The encoded protein is CSVRGGGSYNEQFF.

This sequence joins TRBV2 and TRBJ2-4; the match to TRBD1 covers 9 bases. The CDR3 is 16 amino acids. In germline, CDR1 is SNHLY, CDR2 FYNNEI. V was clipped by 5 bases and J by 9 bases; unmatched bases: 14. In DNA, the CDR3 is TGTGCCAGCAGTAAACGGACCGGGACAGGGCTGGGCATTCAGTACTTC. Protein: CASSKRTGTGLGIQYF.

The CDR3 DNA sequence: TGTGCCACCCAAGAACTCCGGGGAATCAGCAATCAGCCCCAGCATTTT. Translated: CATQELRGISNQPQHF. The V call is TRBV19, the J call TRBJ1-5; no firm D call. This CDR3 is built from 16 residues. Per germline, CDR1 LNHDA and CDR2 SQIVND (reference sequence). V gave up 10 bases and J gave up 1 base, with 20 bases separating them.

V is TRBV7-2 and J is TRBJ1-2, with D hard to call. The germline V gene encodes CDR1 SGHTA and CDR2 FQGNSA. The CDR3 length is 15 residues. With 0 bases removed from V and 5 bases from J, the gap between germline ends came to 13 bases. CDR3 nucleotides: TGTGCCAGCAGCTTAGCGCGGCCTTCTGCGTATGGCTACACCTTC. Amino acids: CASSLARPSAYGYTF.

The V gene is TRBV5-5, the J gene TRBJ1-1; 9 bases map to TRBD1. The CDR3 contains 16 residues. After removal of 3 bases from V and 4 bases from J, the junction contained 10 bases not matched to a gene. Germline V gives CDR1 SGHKS, CDR2 YYEKEE (reference sequence). The CDR3 reads CASSSLPTGGGTEAFF. The CDR3 bases are TGTGCCAGCAGCTCCCTACCGACAGGGGGAGGCACTGAAGCTTTCTTT. Full variable domain (missing parts from reference TRBV5-5 and TRBJ1-1): DAGVTQSPTHLIKTRGQQVTLRCSPISGHKSVSWYQQVLGQGPQFIFQYYEKEERGRGNFPDRFSARQFPNYSSELNVNALLLGDSALYLCASSSLPTGGGTEAFFGQGTRLTVV.

The chain couples TRBV15 to TRBJ1-1; D is possibly TRBD1 (5 bases). CDR3 length equals 16 residues. V lost 5 bases and J lost 0, with 16 bases in between. Germline assignment: CDR1 LNHNV and CDR2 YYDKDF (reference sequence). Here the CDR3 DNA reads TGTGCCACCAGCCCCCGTGGAGGGGCGATGAACACTGAAGCTTTCTTT. As protein: CATSPRGGAMNTEAFF.

The DNA for the CDR3 is TGTGCCAGCAGCTTGAGCCCTAACTACGAGCAGTACTTC. This translates into CASSLSPNYEQYF. The gene calls are TRBV5-4 and TRBJ2-7; D remains unclear. V was clipped by 1 base and J by 3 bases, with 8 bases between them. Germline assignment: CDR1 SGHNT and CDR2 YYREEE (reference sequence). The CDR3 consists of 13 residues.

The genes are TRBV7-9 and TRBJ2-5; no clear D. Trimming pared 4 bases from V and 3 bases from J, leaving 15 bases between. Germline V CDR1 and CDR2: SEHNR, FQNEAQ (reference sequence). This CDR3 has 15 amino acids. The CDR3, as DNA: TGTGCCAGCAGCTCACCGGGTCCCAACGAAGAGACCCAGTACTTC. It encodes CASSSPGPNEETQYF.

The chain uses TRBV29-1 and TRBJ2-7; TRBD2 matches at 8 bases. Germline CDR1 reads SQVTM; CDR2 reads ANQGSEA. This CDR3 has 14 residues. V was clipped by 6 bases and J by 5 bases; unmatched bases: 12. The CDR3 protein is CSVTGSGIFNEQYF. Written as DNA, the CDR3 is TGCAGCGTGACGGGTAGCGGGATCTTCAACGAGCAGTACTTC.

In nucleotides, the CDR3 is TGTGCCAGCAGCGAAGGGACACATAGCAATCAGCCCCAGCATTTT. Its protein product is CASSEGTHSNQPQHF. This chain joins TRBV9 and TRBJ1-5; D may be TRBD1 (6 bases). The CDR3 is made up of 15 amino acids. Between the trimmed V and J ends, which lost 3 bases and 0 bases, there was a span of 10 bases. Germline V CDR1 and CDR2: SGDLS, YYNGEE.

The V gene is TRBV5-1, the J gene TRBJ2-3; 10 bases fit TRBD2. The CDR3 consists of 17 residues. V lost 0 bases to trimming and J lost 6 bases; unmatched junction nucleotides: 10. Looked up from germline, CDR1 is SGHRS and CDR2 is YFSETQ. Here the CDR3 reads CASSLDLAGAWDDTQYF. The CDR3 DNA reads TGCGCCAGCAGCTTGGATCTAGCGGGAGCCTGGGACGATACGCAGTATTTT. The whole variable domain, remainder taken from reference TRBV5-1 and TRBJ2-3, is KAGVTQTPRYLIKTRGQQVTLSCSPISGHRSVSWYQQTPGQGLQFLFEYFSETQRNKGNFPGRFSGRQFSNSRSEMNVSTLELGDSALYLCASSLDLAGAWDDTQYFGPGTRLTVL.

This chain joins TRBV5-1 and TRBJ2-7; D is perhaps TRBD2 (6 bases). CDR3 length: 15 residues. Germline CDR1 reads SGHRS; CDR2 reads YFSETQ. Trimming removed 0 bases at V and 5 bases at J, with 15 bases between. The CDR3 DNA follows: TGCGCCAGCAGCTTGGAATTCGGGAGCGTTGACGAGCAGTACTTC. The encoded protein is CASSLEFGSVDEQYF.

The V gene is TRBV28, the J gene TRBJ1-1, with TRBD1 matching over 8 bases. The CDR3 is 14 residues long. V lost 6 bases, J lost 5 bases, and 8 bases stayed unmatched. The V gene's germline CDR1 is MDHEN and CDR2 SYDVKM. The CDR3 loop is CASRSDRVVTEAFF. Written as DNA, the CDR3 is TGTGCCAGCAGGTCGGACAGGGTTGTTACTGAAGCTTTCTTT.

This chain links TRBV30 with TRBJ2-7, with 8 nucleotides matching TRBD2. Germline V gene lookup returns CDR1 GTSNPN and CDR2 SVGIG (reference sequence). With 7 bases clipped from V and 0 bases from J, the junction kept 2 bases outside the gene matches. CDR3 length equals 12 residues. CDR3 sequence reads: CALAGTSYEQYF. The CDR3 nucleotides read TGTGCCTTAGCGGGAACCTCCTACGAGCAGTACTTC.

This chain connects TRBV10-3 to TRBJ2-3; D is uncertain. V was shortened by 0 bases and J by 0 bases, with 10 bases between the two germline ends. Looked up from germline, CDR1 is ENHRY and CDR2 is SYGVKD. The CDR3 extends over 16 amino acids. The CDR3, as DNA: TGTGCCATCAGTGAGTCTAGCAGTTCTAGCACAGATACGCAGTATTTT. Protein sequence: CAISESSSSSTDTQYF.

The chain links TRBV7-6 to TRBJ2-1; D not resolved. This CDR3 has 14 residues. Trimming took 5 bases from V and 4 from J, leaving 12 bases between them. Per the germline V gene, CDR1 is SGHVS and CDR2 is FNYEAQ. This chain's CDR3 is CASSNLQRYNEQFF. The CDR3, as DNA: TGTGCCAGCAGCAACCTACAGAGATACAATGAGCAGTTCTTC.

The chain combines TRBV2 with TRBJ2-2, with a possible D match to TRBD2 (6 bases). V was pared by 4 bases and J by 2 bases, with 11 bases between. The CDR3 spans 15 residues. The germline V gene has CDR1 SNHLY and CDR2 FYNNEI. The CDR3 loop is CASSGDFRNTGELFF. The CDR3 bases are TGTGCCAGCAGTGGGGACTTCCGAAACACCGGGGAGCTGTTTTTT.

The V and J genes are TRBV9 and TRBJ1-2, with D hard to call. Germline V gene sequence: CDR1 SGDLS, CDR2 YYNGEE. The CDR3 covers 13 residues. Deletions cut 5 bases from V and 3 bases from J, with 11 bases between. The CDR3 DNA follows: TGTGCCAGCAGAGGAGACGGATACTATGGCTACACCTTC. Protein product: CASRGDGYYGYTF.

V is TRBV28 and J is TRBJ2-7, with 7 bases fitting TRBD2. Germline V CDR1 and CDR2: MDHEN, SYDVKM. V lost 5 bases to trimming and J lost 7 bases; unmatched junction nucleotides: 11. The CDR3 extends over 14 amino acids. The CDR3 loop is CASSGRGWLAEQYF. The CDR3 DNA is TGTGCCAGCAGTGGGAGGGGCTGGCTAGCGGAGCAGTACTTC.

The V call is TRBV7-9, the J call TRBJ2-3; the D gene is possibly TRBD1 (6 bases). The CDR3 covers 17 residues. V dropped 6 bases and J dropped 2 bases, with 21 bases sitting between them. CDR1 is SEHNR, CDR2 FQNEAQ, per germline (reference sequence). The CDR3 protein is CASSSKGERSLTDTQYF. In DNA form, the CDR3 reads TGTGCCAGCAGTTCAAAGGGGGAGCGGTCCCTCACAGATACGCAGTATTTT.